Listed here is a single T cell receptor beta chain. Profiled with immunoSEQ multiplex PCR; TCRdb holds only in-frame clones, not every one. The sample lists tens of thousands of clones; 65% to 85% were seen once. The source of the sample is a study of blood T cell repertoires in COVID-19. Study-level background: Sites across the United States, Italy and Spain contributed samples from acute and convalescent COVID-19.

CDR1 is SGHTA and CDR2 is FQGTGA in the germline V gene. This CDR3 has 15 amino acids. Trimming cost V 1 base and J 6 bases, with 16 bases left between them. The TCR sequence derives from a human donor with active or convalescent COVID-19. The donor label of this sample is uncertain. The chain has TRBV7-3 and TRBJ2-7; TRBD2 is a possible D gene (7 bases). Sequenced sample: peripheral blood. The CDR3, as DNA: TGTGCCAGCAGCTTAAACGGGGGGCAAATAGGCGAGCAGTACTTC. Its protein is CASSLNGGQIGEQYF.